This T cell receptor beta chain derives from a study of T cell responses to AZD1222 COVID-19 vaccine. Study-wide results and limits: At baseline, seropositivity was found in only a handful of AZD1222 recipients. Two AZD1222 administrations were followed by greater Spike-specific TCR breadth and depth. Donors, mostly white British, included more females; clonal diversity was possibly underestimated.

Second-dose intervals near 4 or 12 weeks were combined. Germline CDR1 is SEHNR and CDR2 is FQNEAQ (reference sequence). This CDR3 has 12 residues. V was shortened by 6 bases and J by 5 bases, with 8 bases between the two germline ends. Details on this clone: Its antigen is as yet unknown.

TCRdb's table, derived via immunoSEQ multiplex PCR, lists solely in-frame clones and lacks some. The table lists roughly 100,000 clones, approximately 91% of them singletons. The rearrangement joins TRBV7-9 to TRBJ1-5; tentatively, D is TRBD1 (6 bases). Sequenced material: peripheral blood, taken 28 days after the second AZD1222 dose. This clonotype was sampled from an adult who received the AZD1222 COVID-19 vaccine. The CDR3 protein is CASSDRYQPQHF. The CDR3 DNA sequence: TGTGCCAGCAGTGACAGGTATCAGCCCCAGCATTTT.